This TCR beta chain was recorded in a study of T cell responses to AZD1222 COVID-19 vaccine. This clone was seen a single time. Assay used: immunoSEQ multiplex PCR; TCRdb lists only in-frame clones, some missing. The table records approximately 94,000 clones, roughly nine tenths of them present only once. The CDR3 is made up of 14 amino acids. The trim removed 5 bases at V and 4 bases at J, leaving 3 bases unmatched. CDR1 is SEHNR, CDR2 FQNEAQ, per germline (reference sequence). The TCR originated in an adult in good health. The sequencing here drew on peripheral blood, taken on day 0 of AZD1222 vaccination. The chain uses TRBV7-9 and TRBJ1-5; 9 positions agree with TRBD1. Here the CDR3 reads CASSTGGENQPQHF. As DNA, the CDR3 is TGTGCCAGCAGCACAGGGGGCGAAAATCAGCCCCAGCATTTT.